The 29 T cell receptor beta chains in this list originate from one sample, sequenced in a study of cytomegalovirus exposure and HLA in healthy donors (dated by TCRdb to 2016 to 2017). The library was obtained by the immunoSEQ multiplex PCR assay. For the multiplex PCR, a mixture combining 60 forward primers for TCR Vbeta segments and 13 reverse primers for TCR Jbeta segments was used. TCRdb took over this immuneACCESS table, retaining in-frame rearrangements with V and J assigned. Such tables are incomplete; in checked studies, under half of the missing clones stem from an unresolved V gene, and the remainder is unexplained. Across this sample there are around 150,000 clones, with around 73% seen only once. The top ten clones comprise approximately 1.5% of the sample. The sample consisted of PBMCs. These TCRs come from a male donor in good health and CMV-seronegative.

V and J are TRBV7-9 and TRBJ1-4, with a tentative D call TRBD1 (5 bases). Trimming took off 4 bases at V and 4 bases at J, with 10 bases between the two ends. The CDR3 covers 14 residues. Germline V CDR1 and CDR2: SEHNR, FQNEAQ (reference sequence). CDR3 bases: TGTGCCAGCAGCTCCTGGGGCCTTAATGAAAAACTGTTTTTT. Encoded protein: CASSSWGLNEKLFF.

This clone occurred once. V and J are TRBV5-8 and TRBJ2-7; tentative D call: TRBD1 (6 bases). CDR1 is SGHTS, CDR2 YDEGEE, per germline. The CDR3 has 15 amino acids. Trimming removed 6 bases from V and 6 bases from J, with 22 bases in between. Written as DNA, the CDR3 is TGTGCCAGCATCCTACTCTCCACAGGGATCGCCGAGCAGTACTTC. Amino acid sequence: CASILLSTGIAEQYF.

As to this clone: Other DNA sequences in the same sample also yield this CDR3. The CDR3 coding sequence is TGTGCCAGCAGCGCCACAGGGAACACTGAAGCTTTCTTT. Protein: CASSATGNTEAFF. The genes are TRBV9 and TRBJ1-1; the D gene is possibly TRBD1 (5 bases). CDR3 length: 13 amino acids. Germline lookup yields CDR1 SGDLS and CDR2 YYNGEE. V was pared by 3 bases and J by 1 base, with 7 bases between.

This sequence joins TRBV27 and TRBJ2-5, with D possibly TRBD1 on 6 matching bases. The J call may be wrong; the DNA end is better matched by TRBJ2-7. This CDR3 comprises 11 residues. Germline CDR1 reads MNHEY; CDR2 reads SMNVEV (reference sequence). Here the CDR3 DNA reads TGTGCCAGCAGATCAGGGGCCGAGCAGTACTTC. Translated: CASRSGAEQYF.

This chain uses TRBV2 with TRBJ2-3, with 10 positions matching TRBD1. The germline V gene has CDR1 SNHLY and CDR2 FYNNEI. This CDR3 has 16 amino acids. Losses at the gene ends were 4 bases for V and 4 bases for J; bases not matched to a gene: 8. In DNA, the CDR3 is TGTGCCAGCAGTGGGTTGGGACAGGGGTTGGCAGATACGCAGTATTTT. Protein sequence: CASSGLGQGLADTQYF. The whole variable domain, remainder taken from reference TRBV2 and TRBJ2-3, is EPEVTQTPSHQVTQMGQEVILRCVPISNHLYFYWYRQILGQKVEFLVSFYNNEISEKSEIFDDQFSVERPDGSNFTLKIRSTKLEDSAMYFCASSGLGQGLADTQYFGPGTRLTVL.

This chain uses TRBV13 with TRBJ1-1; possible D gene TRBD1, 5 bases. Per germline, CDR1 PRHDT and CDR2 FYEKMQ (reference sequence). Between the trimmed V and J ends, which lost 5 bases and 0 bases, there was a span of 10 bases. The CDR3 has 14 residues. The CDR3 loop is CASSTGEMNTEAFF. Here the CDR3 DNA reads TGTGCCAGCAGCACGGGGGAGATGAACACTGAAGCTTTCTTT.

V usage is TRBV28 and J usage is TRBJ2-3, with 7 bases that match TRBD2. The CDR3 runs to 16 residues. Germline CDR1 is MDHEN and CDR2 is SYDVKM. With 1 base clipped from V and 0 bases from J, the junction kept 4 bases outside the gene matches. Here the CDR3 DNA reads TGTGCCAGCAGTTTATATCTAGCGGCTAGCACAGATACGCAGTATTTT. Translation gives CASSLYLAASTDTQYF.

Regarding this clone: An end of the junction differs from the germline gene, which may be a read error. This rearrangement joins TRBV9 to TRBJ2-3; D unresolved. The germline V gene has CDR1 SGDLS and CDR2 YYNGEE. The CDR3 runs to 13 residues. CDR3 residues: CASSVRWSASVHF. DNA for the CDR3: TGTGCCAGCAGCGTAAGATGGTCAGCAAGCGTCCATTTT.

The gene calls are TRBV7-8 and TRBJ2-7; TRBD1 matches 8 bases. The CDR3 sequence is 14 residues long. Trimming took 5 bases from V and 1 from J; bases not matched to a gene: 4. Germline V gene data show CDR1 as SGHVS and CDR2 as FQNEAQ. The CDR3 region is CASSPGQVSYEQYF. CDR3 bases: TGTGCCAGCAGCCCGGGACAGGTGTCCTACGAGCAGTACTTC.

V and J are TRBV11-2 and TRBJ2-7; the match to TRBD2 covers 14 bases. Germline assignment: CDR1 SGHAT and CDR2 FQNNGV. This CDR3 region has 18 residues. The trim removed 5 bases at V and 2 bases at J, leaving 11 bases unmatched. This CDR3 is CASSPGTSGRTWTYEQYF. As DNA, the CDR3 is TGTGCCAGCAGCCCTGGGACTAGCGGGAGAACTTGGACCTACGAGCAGTACTTC.

Only a few counts were recorded for this clone. The chain uses TRBV18 and TRBJ1-5; a possible D gene is TRBD1 (5 bases). CDR3 size: 15 residues. Trimming removed 6 bases at V and 6 bases at J, with 18 bases between. Looked up from germline, CDR1 is KGHSH and CDR2 is LQKENI. Written as DNA, the CDR3 is TGTGCCAGCTCGAGCAAGGTTGGGGCAGGTCAGCCCCAGCATTTT. This codes for CASSSKVGAGQPQHF.

The chain carries TRBV6-1 and TRBJ2-1, with 14 positions matching TRBD2. Per the germline V gene, CDR1 is MNHNS and CDR2 is SASEGT. V lost 5 bases to trimming and J lost 8 bases; unmatched junction nucleotides: 5. The CDR3 is made up of 15 amino acids. The DNA for the CDR3 is TGTGCCAGCAGTTCCGGGACTAGCGGGGGCGATGAGCAGTTCTTC. Translated: CASSSGTSGGDEQFF.

The chain has TRBV6-1 and TRBJ2-2; a weak D match, TRBD2 (6 bases). The germline V gene encodes CDR1 MNHNS and CDR2 SASEGT. The CDR3 is 14 amino acids. Trimming removed 7 bases from V and 0 bases from J, with 9 bases in between. Written as DNA, the CDR3 is TGTGCCAGCATTGCGGGAACGAACACCGGGGAGCTGTTTTTT. Encoded protein: CASIAGTNTGELFF.

J is TRBJ2-3 and V is TRBV19; 8 bases map to TRBD1. Germline V gene data show CDR1 as LNHDA and CDR2 as SQIVND (reference sequence). V lost 4 bases and J lost 5; bases outside the gene matches: 5. This CDR3 is built from 14 residues. The CDR3 reads CASSRSGGRDTQYF. The CDR3 coding sequence is TGTGCCAGTAGTAGGTCAGGGGGCCGAGATACGCAGTATTTT.

V and J are TRBV19 and TRBJ2-3; D gene ambiguous. Trimming stripped 7 bases from V and 5 bases from J, with 7 bases between. Germline CDR1 reads LNHDA; CDR2 reads SQIVND (reference sequence). This CDR3 is built from 11 residues. CDR3 in DNA: TGTGCCAGTAACGAGCGAGATACGCAGTATTTT. Translating it yields CASNERDTQYF.

The CDR3, as DNA: TGTGCCAGTAGACAGGACAGACACAATGAGCAGTTCTTC. Protein sequence: CASRQDRHNEQFF. The V gene is TRBV19, the J gene TRBJ2-1; D is possibly TRBD1 (6 bases). The length of the CDR3 is 13 residues. Deletions cut 6 bases from V and 5 bases from J, with 11 bases between. Germline values: CDR1 LNHDA, CDR2 SQIVND (reference sequence). Variable domain in full (rest from reference TRBV19 and TRBJ2-1): DGGITQSPKYLFRKEGQNVTLSCEQNLNHDAMYWYRQDPGQGLRLIYYSQIVNDFQKGDIAEGYSVSREKKESFPLTVTSAQKNPTAFYLCASRQDRHNEQFFGPGTRLTVL.

This sequence joins TRBV7-7 and TRBJ2-2; no firm D call. Looked up from germline, CDR1 is SSHAT and CDR2 is FNYEAQ (reference sequence). V lost 0 bases and J 7 bases, leaving 12 bases between the germline ends. This CDR3 region has 15 residues. CDR3 coding DNA: TGTGCCAGCAGCTTAGCGCAGTATGGTCACGGGGAGCTGTTTTTT. Translated: CASSLAQYGHGELFF.

This chain links TRBV2 with TRBJ2-3, with TRBD1 identical over 7 bases. CDR1 is SNHLY and CDR2 is FYNNEI in the germline V gene. This CDR3 comprises 14 residues. V dropped 3 bases and J dropped 6; count of bases not matched to a gene: 6. CDR3 DNA: TGTGCCAGCAGTGAGACAGGGTTAGGGGATACGCAGTATTTT. This translates into CASSETGLGDTQYF.

This chain links TRBV5-8 with TRBJ2-5; 9 bases are shared with TRBD1. Germline assignment: CDR1 SGHTS and CDR2 YDEGEE. There are 14 residues in the CDR3. V shed 4 bases and J 3 bases; nucleotides not matched to a gene: 4. CDR3 sequence (DNA): TGTGCCAGCAGCGCAGGGACAGGGAAAGAGACCCAGTACTTC. Translating gives CASSAGTGKETQYF.

This chain connects TRBV7-6 to TRBJ1-5, with a possible D match to TRBD1 (6 bases). V lost 3 bases, J lost 7 bases, and 13 bases lay in between. Looked up from germline, CDR1 is SGHVS and CDR2 is FNYEAQ. The CDR3 loop spans 14 amino acids. CDR3 nucleotide sequence: TGTGCCAGCAGCTTCGAGGGGGGAGGGCAGCCCCAGCATTTT. Its translation is CASSFEGGGQPQHF.

The chain joins TRBV7-9 to TRBJ2-3; D remains ambiguous. CDR3 size: 9 residues. The germline V gene has CDR1 SEHNR and CDR2 FQNEAQ (reference sequence). V was cut by 4 bases and J by 14 bases, with 7 bases left in between. CDR3 nucleotide sequence: TGTGCCAGCAGCTCGGAGCGGTATTTT. It is translated as CASSSERYF.

This clone was counted a few times. The chain uses TRBV7-2 and TRBJ2-1, with 8 bases aligning to TRBD1. Germline V CDR1 and CDR2: SGHTA, FQGNSA. V gave up 3 bases and J gave up 13 bases; unmatched junction bases: 5. This CDR3 has 12 residues. This chain's CDR3 is CASSFPDRVQFF. CDR3 DNA sequence: TGTGCCAGCAGCTTCCCGGACAGGGTACAGTTCTTC.

The chain carries TRBV7-9 and TRBJ2-5, with D possibly being TRBD1 (6 bases). There are 15 residues in the CDR3. V lost 2 bases and J 5 bases, leaving 15 bases between the germline ends. Germline lookup yields CDR1 SEHNR and CDR2 FQNEAQ (reference sequence). CDR3 loop: CASSLLTGSGETQYF. As DNA, the CDR3 is TGTGCCAGCAGCTTACTTACAGGGAGTGGGGAGACCCAGTACTTC.

This clone was recorded only once. The chain is built from TRBV4-2 and TRBJ1-5; possibly TRBD1 for D (5 bases). The CDR3 is made up of 17 amino acids. V lost 2 bases and J lost 1, with 15 bases in between. Germline values: CDR1 LGHNA, CDR2 YNFKEQ. CDR3 sequence (DNA): TGTGCCAGCAGCCAACCCTGGGGGAGGGAGAGCAATCAGCCCCAGCATTTT. It yields the protein CASSQPWGRESNQPQHF.

Only one count was recorded for this clone. The rearrangement uses TRBV6-1 and TRBJ1-4; TRBD1 agrees at 8 bases. The CDR3 sequence is 15 residues long. After removal of 7 bases from V and 4 bases from J, the junction contained 8 bases not matched to a gene. Per the germline V gene, CDR1 is MNHNS and CDR2 is SASEGT. The CDR3 sequence: CASTIRTGRNEKLFF. Written as DNA, the CDR3 is TGTGCCAGCACCATAAGGACAGGGCGTAATGAAAAACTGTTTTTT.

This clone came up a few times. The rearrangement uses TRBV5-6 and TRBJ1-5, with 8 bases lining up with TRBD1. Germline V CDR1 and CDR2: SGHDT, YYEEEE. The CDR3 has 15 amino acids. Trimming at V came to 1 base and at J to 4 bases, leaving 4 bases not matched to a gene. This CDR3 reads CASSLLGQDNQPQHF. DNA of the CDR3: TGTGCCAGCAGCTTGCTGGGACAGGATAATCAGCCCCAGCATTTT.

This clone showed up just once. The gene calls are TRBV7-9 and TRBJ2-7; 10 bases are shared with TRBD1. This CDR3 contains 14 residues. Germline CDR1 SEHNR, CDR2 FQNEAQ (reference sequence). With 4 bases clipped from V and 11 bases from J, the junction kept 11 bases outside the gene matches. CDR3 sequence: CASSSAGQGFREYF. The CDR3 bases are TGTGCCAGCAGCTCCGCGGGACAGGGGTTCAGGGAGTACTTC.

The rearrangement links TRBV7-8 to TRBJ2-7; D is unclear. Germline V lookup: CDR1 SGHVS, CDR2 FQNEAQ. This CDR3 is 14 amino acids long. The germline V and J ends were trimmed by 0 bases and 4 bases, with 10 bases remaining between them. The CDR3 region is CASSLAYPSYEQYF. DNA for the CDR3: TGTGCCAGCAGCTTAGCCTATCCCTCTTACGAGCAGTACTTC. Based on the CDR3 plus reference TRBV7-8 and TRBJ2-7, the full variable domain is GAGVSQSPRYKVAKRGQDVALRCDPISGHVSLFWYQQALGQGPEFLTYFQNEAQLDKSGLPSDRFFAERPEGSVSTLKIQRTQQEDSAVYLCASSLAYPSYEQYFGPGTRLTVT.

The V gene is TRBV14, the J gene TRBJ1-2; D gene ambiguous. This CDR3 region has 13 residues. Trimming took 1 base from V and 2 from J, leaving 5 bases between them. Germline loops: CDR1 SGHDN, CDR2 FVKESK. The CDR3 region has the DNA TGTGCCAGCAGCCAAGTCTTCAACTATGGCTACACCTTC. Translation gives CASSQVFNYGYTF.